The present TCR beta chain was sequenced within a study of control samples from healthy donors and cancer patients. Method: immunoSEQ multiplex PCR; TCRdb's copy keeps in-frame clones and lacks some. The data contain fewer than 200,000 clones, around 90% of them singletons. The CDR3 runs 20 residues. The origin of this receptor is a woman in her thirties in good health. This rearrangement joins TRBV21-1 to TRBJ2-6; TRBD1, the table's D call, lacks a check against the DNA. TRBV21-1 is termed a pseudogene. Source material: blood. The CDR3 DNA sequence: TGTGCCAGCAGCAAATTCCACCTGGGACAAAGGGAATGTGGGGCCAACGTCCTGACTTTC. It codes for CASSKFHLGQRECGANVLTF.